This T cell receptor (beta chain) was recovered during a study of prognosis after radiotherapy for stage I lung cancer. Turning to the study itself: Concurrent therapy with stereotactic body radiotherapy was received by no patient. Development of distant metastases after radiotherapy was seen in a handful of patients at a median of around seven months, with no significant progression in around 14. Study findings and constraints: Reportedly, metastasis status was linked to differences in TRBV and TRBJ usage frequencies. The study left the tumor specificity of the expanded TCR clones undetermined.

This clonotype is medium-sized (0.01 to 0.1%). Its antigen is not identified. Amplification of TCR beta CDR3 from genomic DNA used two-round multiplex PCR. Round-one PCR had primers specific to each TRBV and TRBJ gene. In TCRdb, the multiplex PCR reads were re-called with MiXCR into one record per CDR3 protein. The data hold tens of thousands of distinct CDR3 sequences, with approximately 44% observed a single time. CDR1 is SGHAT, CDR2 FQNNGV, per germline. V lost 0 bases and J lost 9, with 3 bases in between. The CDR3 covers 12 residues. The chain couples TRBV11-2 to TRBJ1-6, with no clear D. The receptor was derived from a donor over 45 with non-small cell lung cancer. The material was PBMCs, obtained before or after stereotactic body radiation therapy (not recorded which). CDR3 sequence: CASSLDVSPLHF. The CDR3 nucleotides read TGTGCCAGCAGCTTAGACGTTTCACCCCTCCACTTT.